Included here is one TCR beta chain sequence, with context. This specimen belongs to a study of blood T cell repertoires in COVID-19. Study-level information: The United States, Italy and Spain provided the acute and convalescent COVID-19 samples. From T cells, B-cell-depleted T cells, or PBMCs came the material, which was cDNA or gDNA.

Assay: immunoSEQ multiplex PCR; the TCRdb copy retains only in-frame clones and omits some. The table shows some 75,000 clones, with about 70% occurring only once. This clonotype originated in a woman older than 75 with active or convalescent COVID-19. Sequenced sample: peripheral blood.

The CDR3 is CASSLTWGQGANNSPLHF. CDR3 nucleotides: TGCGCCAGCAGCTTGACGTGGGGACAGGGGGCTAACAATTCACCCCTCCACTTT. The rearrangement links TRBV5-1 to TRBJ1-6; TRBD1 matches at 12 bases. Trimming removed 1 base from V and 7 bases from J; junction bases left unmatched: 9. The length of the CDR3 is 18 residues. Germline assignment: CDR1 SGHRS and CDR2 YFSETQ.